These 17 T cell receptor beta chains were all obtained from the same sample, sequenced in a study of shared clonotypes between healthy human individuals. Profiling relied on immunoSEQ multiplex PCR, and the TCRdb table lists in-frame clones only, not all of them. The sample holds approximately 1,000,000 clones; around three quarters are singletons and the top ten take approximately 0.95%. What was sequenced was memory CD4+ T cells from PBMCs. Documented subset: CD45RA-negative fraction. The receptor source for this set is a man aged 18 to 29 in good health. Some clones in this sample may be carry-over from other donors' samples.

This clone was found once. The chain combines TRBV11-3 with TRBJ2-1; D may be TRBD1 or TRBD2 (7 bases each). This CDR3 is built from 15 residues. The germline gives CDR1 SGHNT, CDR2 YENEEA. V lost 5 bases, J lost 2 bases, and 13 bases lay in between. CDR3 amino acids: CASSRRGGAYNEQFF. The CDR3 DNA sequence: TGTGCCAGCAGCCGCAGGGGGGGAGCCTACAATGAGCAGTTCTTC.

V and J are TRBV19 and TRBJ1-2, with TRBD1 matching over 9 bases. V lost 6 bases and J lost 7; bases outside the gene matches: 9. The CDR3 has 14 amino acids. Germline CDR1 is LNHDA and CDR2 is SQIVND (reference sequence). The CDR3 sequence: CASRQQGAGIGYTF. CDR3 DNA sequence: TGTGCCAGTAGGCAACAGGGGGCTGGGATTGGCTACACCTTC.

J is TRBJ1-1 and V is TRBV11-3; unclear D gene. The CDR3 has 13 amino acids. Looked up from germline, CDR1 is SGHNT and CDR2 is YENEEA. Between the trimmed V and J ends, which lost 4 bases and 5 bases, there was a span of 11 bases. CDR3: CASSSNWETEAFF. CDR3 DNA: TGTGCCAGCAGCTCCAATTGGGAAACTGAAGCTTTCTTT.

This clone occurred once. This rearrangement joins TRBV30 to TRBJ1-2; D ambiguous. There are 12 residues in the CDR3. Trimming took 2 bases from V and 5 from J, leaving 9 bases between them. Germline V gene lookup returns CDR1 GTSNPN and CDR2 SVGIG (reference sequence). CDR3: CAWSSGEYGYTF. The CDR3 DNA follows: TGTGCCTGGAGTAGCGGAGAGTATGGCTACACCTTC.

The rearrangement joins TRBV28 to TRBJ1-1, with D maybe TRBD1 (5 bases). This CDR3 has 13 amino acids. Trimming stripped 6 bases from V and 1 base from J, with 9 bases between. The germline gives CDR1 MDHEN, CDR2 SYDVKM. CDR3 amino acids: CASRRGQNTEAFF. CDR3 DNA: TGTGCCAGCAGGAGAGGACAGAACACTGAAGCTTTCTTT.

The rearrangement links TRBV7-9 to TRBJ1-3, with D unresolved. With 5 bases removed from V and 4 bases from J, the gap between germline ends came to 18 bases. CDR1 and CDR2 from the germline V gene are SEHNR and FQNEAQ (reference sequence). This CDR3 region has 16 residues. The CDR3 reads CASSPQVNLAGNTIYF. CDR3 nucleotides: TGTGCCAGCAGCCCCCAGGTTAACCTGGCAGGAAACACCATATATTTT.

This clone was observed a single time. The V and J genes are TRBV10-1 and TRBJ2-7, with 7 bases matching TRBD2. The junction had 2 bases not matched to a gene; V was cut back by 3 bases and J by 6 bases. Germline assignment: CDR1 WNHNN and CDR2 SYGVQD (reference sequence). CDR3 size: 12 residues. CDR3 DNA: TGCGCCAGCAGTGAAACGGGGGGCGAGCAGTACTTC. Translated: CASSETGGEQYF.

Concerning this clone itself: The same CDR3 arises from other DNA sequences in this sample as well. The J gene is TRBJ2-7, the V gene TRBV10-2, with 12 bases lining up with TRBD2. CDR1 and CDR2 from the germline V gene are WSHSY and SAAADI. J gave up 7 bases and V 6 bases, and 16 bases lay outside the gene matches. This CDR3 is built from 17 residues. As DNA, the CDR3 is TGCGCCAGCAGGGTTCCTAGCGGGAGGGCCAATGGCGATGAGCAGTACTTC. It specifies CASRVPSGRANGDEQYF.

This chain uses TRBV10-3 with TRBJ1-1; D is undetermined. The CDR3 has 12 amino acids. The germline V and J ends were trimmed by 10 bases and 1 base, with 10 bases remaining between them. Germline loops: CDR1 ENHRY, CDR2 SYGVKD. The CDR3 sequence is CATGARNTEAFF. The CDR3 nucleotides are TGTGCCACCGGCGCCCGGAACACTGAAGCTTTCTTT.

This chain connects TRBV2 to TRBJ2-1; D possibly matches TRBD1 or TRBD2 (5 bases each). Per the germline V gene, CDR1 is SNHLY and CDR2 is FYNNEI. This CDR3 is built from 15 residues. Deletions cut 9 bases from V and 7 bases from J, with 22 bases between. The CDR3 DNA reads as TGTGCCAGTTCGCCAGGGCAAACTCCGGGGAATGAGCAGTTCTTC. Translated, it gives CASSPGQTPGNEQFF.

Worth noting for this clone: A much more abundant neighbour one base away suggests this may be a read error. The chain carries TRBV27 and TRBJ2-1; TRBD2 matches at 10 bases. The CDR3 extends over 15 amino acids. The germline V gene has CDR1 MNHEY and CDR2 SMNVEV (reference sequence). V lost 6 bases to trimming and J lost 1 base; unmatched junction nucleotides: 3. CDR3 sequence: CASSRTSGSYNEQFF. CDR3 nucleotide sequence: TGTGCCAGCAGCCGGACTAGCGGATCCTACAATGAGCAGTTCTTC.

For this clone: This sample includes further DNA sequences coding for the same CDR3. The chain employs TRBV5-1 and TRBJ2-2, with D hard to call. The germline V gene encodes CDR1 SGHRS and CDR2 YFSETQ. This CDR3 has 13 residues. The V end was cut by 0 bases, the J end by 8 bases, with 8 bases between. In DNA form, the CDR3 reads TGCGCCAGCAGCTTGGCCCCGGATGGGGAGCTGTTTTTT. This gives the protein CASSLAPDGELFF.

The V call is TRBV28, the J call TRBJ2-7; 7 nucleotides align to TRBD2. Germline assignment: CDR1 MDHEN and CDR2 SYDVKM. The CDR3 covers 14 residues. The ends lost 5 bases at V and 4 bases at J; junction bases unmatched: 8. CDR3 in DNA: TGTGCCAGCAGTGACCCGGGGGGAGTATACGAGCAGTACTTC. It is translated as CASSDPGGVYEQYF.

The chain recombines TRBV15 with TRBJ2-5; TRBD2 aligns across 7 bases. The length of the CDR3 is 18 residues. Germline assignment: CDR1 LNHNV and CDR2 YYDKDF (reference sequence). Germline trimming cut 0 bases from V and 3 bases from J; bases unmatched to any gene: 13. Written as DNA, the CDR3 is TGTGCCACCAGCAGAGATCTCGGGACTATCGTCGCTAAAGAGACCCAGTACTTC. This gives the protein CATSRDLGTIVAKETQYF.

The chain joins TRBV28 to TRBJ2-7, with unresolved D. Trimming cost V 6 bases and J 2 bases, with 11 bases left between them. The CDR3 contains 13 residues. Germline-derived CDR1 and CDR2 are MDHEN and SYDVKM. CDR3 DNA: TGTGCCAGCAGCCTGAGACAAGCCTACGAGCAGTACTTC. Encoded protein: CASSLRQAYEQYF.

The chain employs TRBV5-4 and TRBJ2-1; tentative D call: TRBD1 (6 bases). The CDR3 loop spans 14 amino acids. In germline, CDR1 is SGHNT, CDR2 YYREEE (reference sequence). With 0 bases removed from V and 3 bases from J, the gap between germline ends came to 7 bases. CDR3 sequence: CASSLGQVYNEQFF. The CDR3 DNA reads TGTGCCAGCAGCTTGGGACAGGTCTACAATGAGCAGTTCTTC.

Turning to this clone: Other nucleotide sequences from this sample produce the same CDR3. This chain links TRBV7-2 with TRBJ2-1; a possible D gene is TRBD1 (5 bases). The length of the CDR3 is 13 residues. V lost 0 bases and J 5 bases, leaving 5 bases between the germline ends. CDR1 and CDR2 from the germline V gene are SGHTA and FQGNSA. The DNA for the CDR3 is TGTGCCAGCAGCTTAGCCAGGGACAATGAGCAGTTCTTC. This sequence encodes CASSLARDNEQFF. The whole variable domain, filled in from reference TRBV7-2 and TRBJ2-1, reads GAGVSQSPSNKVTEKGKDVELRCDPISGHTALYWYRQSLGQGLEFLIYFQGNSAPDKSGLPSDRFSAERTGGSVSTLTIQRTQQEDSAVYLCASSLARDNEQFFGPGTRLTVL.